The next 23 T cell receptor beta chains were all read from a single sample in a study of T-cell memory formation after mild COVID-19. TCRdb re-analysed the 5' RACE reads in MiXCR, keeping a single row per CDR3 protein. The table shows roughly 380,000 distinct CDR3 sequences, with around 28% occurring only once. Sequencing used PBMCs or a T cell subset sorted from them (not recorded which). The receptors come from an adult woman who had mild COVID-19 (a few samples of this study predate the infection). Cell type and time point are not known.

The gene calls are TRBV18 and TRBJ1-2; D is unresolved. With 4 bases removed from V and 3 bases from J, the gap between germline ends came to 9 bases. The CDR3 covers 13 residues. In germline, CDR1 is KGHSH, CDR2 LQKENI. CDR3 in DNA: TGTGCCAGCTCACTGTCGCAGGACTATGGCTACACCTTC. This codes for CASSLSQDYGYTF.

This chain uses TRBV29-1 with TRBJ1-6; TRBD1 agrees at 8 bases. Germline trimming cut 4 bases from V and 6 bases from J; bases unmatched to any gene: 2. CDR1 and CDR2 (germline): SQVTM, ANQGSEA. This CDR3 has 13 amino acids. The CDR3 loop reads CSVADRANSPLHF. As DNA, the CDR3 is TGCAGCGTTGCGGACAGGGCTAATTCACCCCTCCACTTT.

CDR3 bases: TGCGCCAGCAGCCAAGCGTACGGGACTTCATTAGATACGCAGTATTTT. Protein sequence: CASSQAYGTSLDTQYF. V gene TRBV4-1 combines with J gene TRBJ2-3; D possibly corresponds to TRBD2 (6 bases). The CDR3 contains 16 residues. The germline gives CDR1 MGHRA, CDR2 YSYEKL. V was pared by 1 base and J by 5 bases, with 16 bases between.

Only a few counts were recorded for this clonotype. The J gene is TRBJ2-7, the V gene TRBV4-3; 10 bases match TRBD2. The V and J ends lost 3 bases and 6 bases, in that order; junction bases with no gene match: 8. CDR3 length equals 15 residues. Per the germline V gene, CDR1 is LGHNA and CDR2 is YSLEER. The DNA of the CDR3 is TGCGCCAGCAGCCAGGACCTAGCGGGAGCTAGCGAGCAGTACTTC. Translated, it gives CASSQDLAGASEQYF.

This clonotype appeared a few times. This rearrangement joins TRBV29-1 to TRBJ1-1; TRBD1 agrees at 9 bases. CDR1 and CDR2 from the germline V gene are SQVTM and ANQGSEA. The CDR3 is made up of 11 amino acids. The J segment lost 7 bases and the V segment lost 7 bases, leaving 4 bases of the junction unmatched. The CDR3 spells CSADRGGEAFF. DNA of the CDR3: TGCAGCGCGGACAGGGGTGGTGAAGCTTTCTTT. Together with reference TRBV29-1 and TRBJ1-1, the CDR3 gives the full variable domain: SAVISQKPSRDICQRGTSLTIQCQVDSQVTMMFWYRQQPGQSLTLIATANQGSEATYESGFVIDKFPISRPNLTFSTLTVSNMSPEDSSIYLCSADRGGEAFFGQGTRLTVV.

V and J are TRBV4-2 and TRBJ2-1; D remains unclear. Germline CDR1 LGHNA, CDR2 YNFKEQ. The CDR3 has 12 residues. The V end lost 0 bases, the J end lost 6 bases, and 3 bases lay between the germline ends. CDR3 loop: CASSQDVNEQFF. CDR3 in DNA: TGTGCCAGCAGCCAAGATGTCAATGAGCAGTTCTTC.

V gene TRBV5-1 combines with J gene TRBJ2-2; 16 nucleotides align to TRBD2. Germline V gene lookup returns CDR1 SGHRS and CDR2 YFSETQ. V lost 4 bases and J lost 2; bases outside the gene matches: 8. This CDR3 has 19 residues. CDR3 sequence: CASSPGLAGGPINTGELFF. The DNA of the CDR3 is TGCGCCAGCAGCCCGGGACTAGCGGGAGGGCCCATAAACACCGGGGAGCTGTTTTTT.

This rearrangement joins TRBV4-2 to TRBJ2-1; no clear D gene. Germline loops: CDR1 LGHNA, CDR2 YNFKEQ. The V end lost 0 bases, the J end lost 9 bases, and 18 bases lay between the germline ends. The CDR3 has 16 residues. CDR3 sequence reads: CASSQDFAGHLVEQFF. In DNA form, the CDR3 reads TGTGCCAGCAGCCAAGATTTCGCAGGTCACTTAGTTGAGCAGTTCTTC.

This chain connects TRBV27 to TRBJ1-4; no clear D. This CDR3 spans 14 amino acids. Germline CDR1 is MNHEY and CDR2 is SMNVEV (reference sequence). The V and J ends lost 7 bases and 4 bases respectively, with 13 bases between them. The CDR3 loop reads CASKEGRLNEKLFF. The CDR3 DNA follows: TGTGCCAGCAAGGAAGGGCGGCTTAATGAAAAACTGTTTTTT.

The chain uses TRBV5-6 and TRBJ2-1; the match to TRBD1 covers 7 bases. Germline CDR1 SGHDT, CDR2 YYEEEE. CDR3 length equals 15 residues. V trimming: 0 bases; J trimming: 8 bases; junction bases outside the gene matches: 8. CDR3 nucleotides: TGTGCCAGCAGCTTGGAATCAGGGGGAGATGATGAGCAGTTCTTC. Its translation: CASSLESGGDDEQFF.

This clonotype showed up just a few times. In DNA, the CDR3 is TGTGCCAGCAGCAGGAGCGGGAACAATGAGCAGTTCTTC. Translation: CASSRSGNNEQFF. The chain is built from TRBV3-1 and TRBJ2-1; 7 bases align to TRBD2. CDR1 and CDR2 (germline): LGHDT, YNNKEL (reference sequence). The CDR3 has 13 amino acids. The V and J ends lost 5 bases and 5 bases, in that order; junction bases with no gene match: 3.

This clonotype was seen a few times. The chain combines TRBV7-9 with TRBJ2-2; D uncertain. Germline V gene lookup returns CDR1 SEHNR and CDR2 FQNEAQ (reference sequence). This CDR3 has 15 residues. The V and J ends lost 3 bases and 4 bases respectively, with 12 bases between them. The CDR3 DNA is TGTGCCAGCAGCTTTAGGGATAGACCCACCGGGGAGCTGTTTTTT. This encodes CASSFRDRPTGELFF.

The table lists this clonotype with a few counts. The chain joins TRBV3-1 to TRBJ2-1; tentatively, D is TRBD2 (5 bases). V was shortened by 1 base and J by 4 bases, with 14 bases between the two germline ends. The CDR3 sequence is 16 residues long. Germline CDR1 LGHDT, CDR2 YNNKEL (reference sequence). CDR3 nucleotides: TGTGCCAGCAGCCAAGGACCCCAAGCGGTGTACAATGAGCAGTTCTTC. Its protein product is CASSQGPQAVYNEQFF.

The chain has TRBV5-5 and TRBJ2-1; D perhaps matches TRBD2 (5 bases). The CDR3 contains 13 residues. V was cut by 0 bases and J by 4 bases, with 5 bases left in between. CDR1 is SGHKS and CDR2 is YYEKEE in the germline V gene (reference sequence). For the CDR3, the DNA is TGTGCCAGCAGCTTGGAGCGGTACAATGAGCAGTTCTTC. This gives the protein CASSLERYNEQFF.

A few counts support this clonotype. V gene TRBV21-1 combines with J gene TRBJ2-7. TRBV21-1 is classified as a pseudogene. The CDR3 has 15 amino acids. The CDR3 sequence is CASSKGRREPYEQYF. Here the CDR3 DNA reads TGTGCCAGCAGCAAGGGAAGACGGGAGCCCTACGAGCAGTACTTC.

CDR3: CASSPLPVNHYNSPLHF. The CDR3 region has the DNA TGTGCCAGCAGTCCCCTGCCAGTGAATCACTATAATTCACCCCTCCACTTT. V gene TRBV27 combines with J gene TRBJ1-6; unclear D gene. Germline lookup yields CDR1 MNHEY and CDR2 SMNVEV (reference sequence). The CDR3 covers 17 residues. Trimming cost V 5 bases and J 3 bases, with 17 bases left between them.

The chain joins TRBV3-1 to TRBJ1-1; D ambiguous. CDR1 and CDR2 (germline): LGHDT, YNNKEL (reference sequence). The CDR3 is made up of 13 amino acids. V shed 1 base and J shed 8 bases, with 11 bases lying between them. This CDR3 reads CASSQAVRPEAFF. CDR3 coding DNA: TGTGCCAGCAGCCAAGCAGTCAGACCAGAAGCTTTCTTT.

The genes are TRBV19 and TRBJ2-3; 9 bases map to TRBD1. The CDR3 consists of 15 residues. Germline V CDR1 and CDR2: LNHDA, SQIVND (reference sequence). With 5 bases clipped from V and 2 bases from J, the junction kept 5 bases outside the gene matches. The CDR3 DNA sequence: TGTGCCAGTAGTCCCGGGACAGGGATCACAGATACGCAGTATTTT. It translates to CASSPGTGITDTQYF.

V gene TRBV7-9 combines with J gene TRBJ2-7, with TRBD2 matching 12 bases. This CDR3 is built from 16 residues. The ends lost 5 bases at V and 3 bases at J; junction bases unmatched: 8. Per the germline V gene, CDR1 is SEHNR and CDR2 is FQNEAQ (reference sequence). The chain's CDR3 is CASSDGTGLAGYEQYF. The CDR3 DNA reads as TGTGCCAGCAGCGACGGAACGGGACTAGCGGGCTACGAGCAGTACTTC.

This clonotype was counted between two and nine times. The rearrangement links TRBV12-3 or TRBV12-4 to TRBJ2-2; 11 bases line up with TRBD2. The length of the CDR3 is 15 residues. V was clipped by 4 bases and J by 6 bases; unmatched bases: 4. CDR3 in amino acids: CASSSSGRYAGELFF. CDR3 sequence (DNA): TGTGCCAGCAGTTCTAGCGGGAGGTACGCCGGGGAGCTGTTTTTT.

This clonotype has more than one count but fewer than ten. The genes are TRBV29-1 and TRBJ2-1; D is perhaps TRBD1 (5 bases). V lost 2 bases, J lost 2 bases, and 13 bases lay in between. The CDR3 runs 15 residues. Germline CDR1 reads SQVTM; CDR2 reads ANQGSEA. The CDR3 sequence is CSVETWKGPYNEQFF. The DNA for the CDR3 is TGCAGCGTTGAAACTTGGAAGGGGCCCTACAATGAGCAGTTCTTC.

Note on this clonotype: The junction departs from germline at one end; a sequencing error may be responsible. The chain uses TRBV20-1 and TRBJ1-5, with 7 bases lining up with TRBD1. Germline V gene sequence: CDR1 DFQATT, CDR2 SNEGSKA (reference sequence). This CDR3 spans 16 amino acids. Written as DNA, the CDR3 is TGCAGTGCTAGCGTTCAGGGGGTGTCTCCCAATCAGGCCCAGCATTTT. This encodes CSASVQGVSPNQAQHF.

For the CDR3, the DNA is TGTGCCAGCAGTTTCTCGGGTCCCTTAGCCCCCTACGAGCAGTACTTC. This codes for CASSFSGPLAPYEQYF. This chain connects TRBV27 to TRBJ2-7; D not resolved. Trimming cost V 3 bases and J 2 bases, with 17 bases left between them. Per germline, CDR1 MNHEY and CDR2 SMNVEV (reference sequence). The CDR3 has 16 amino acids.